A single sample gave rise to the 18 T cell receptor beta chains below, sequenced in a study of Ad26.COV2.S vaccination and SARS-CoV-2 variants. Clones were read by immunoSEQ multiplex PCR, and TCRdb kept only the in-frame ones, dropping some. Of roughly 420,000 clones listed, roughly 89% are singletons. This sample's treatment: over 15 received Ad26.COV2.S at low or high dose, single or two shots; 5 received placebo; per-sample allocation not given. Sample collection was performed on day 63 after the first vaccine or placebo injection. The specimen comprised peripheral blood, sampled in a trial of Ad26.COV2.S vaccine versus placebo. The receptor set was obtained from a person aged 18 to 65 who received the Ad26.COV2.S COVID-19 vaccine or a placebo.

The rearrangement joins TRBV6-5 to TRBJ2-7; D gene uncertain. This CDR3 region has 14 residues. V was pared by 6 bases and J by 0 bases, with 12 bases between. The germline gives CDR1 MNHEY, CDR2 SVGAGI. The CDR3 sequence is CASSALQVSYEQYV. DNA of the CDR3: TGTGCCAGCAGCGCACTCCAGGTCTCCTACGAGCAGTACGTC.

The sample holds a few counts of this clone. V and J are TRBV3-1 (or the pseudogene TRBV3-2) and TRBJ1-3; D gene uncertain. Per germline, CDR1 LGHDT and CDR2 YNNKEL (reference sequence). V was cut by 3 bases and J by 0 bases, with 6 bases left in between. This CDR3 region has 14 residues. The CDR3 sequence: CASSQASSGNTIYF. Here the CDR3 DNA reads TGTGCCAGCAGCCAGGCCTCCTCTGGAAACACCATATATTTT.

The chain recombines TRBV6-2 or TRBV6-3 with TRBJ1-5, with 9 bases fitting TRBD1. With V trimmed by 4 bases and J by 0 bases, 13 bases remained unmatched. This CDR3 is 19 amino acids long. Germline V gene lookup returns CDR1 MNHEY and CDR2 SVGEGT. CDR3 bases: TGTGCCAGCAGTTCGCGTGACAGGGGGAGAAATTATAGCAATCAGCCCCAGCATTTT. It is translated as CASSSRDRGRNYSNQPQHF.

The gene calls are TRBV18 and TRBJ1-3, with a tentative D call TRBD1 (6 bases). CDR1 is KGHSH and CDR2 is LQKENI in the germline V gene. The CDR3 is 19 amino acids. Trimming stripped 1 base from V and 2 bases from J, with 21 bases between. The CDR3 DNA sequence: TGTGCCAGCTCACCACGGCTGAGGGGGACGCGACCGACTGGAAACACCATATATTTT. As protein: CASSPRLRGTRPTGNTIYF.

V is TRBV18 and J is TRBJ2-5; D may correspond to TRBD1 or TRBD2 (6 bases each). The CDR3 has 14 amino acids. Germline CDR1 and CDR2: KGHSH and LQKENI. V dropped 3 bases and J dropped 3 bases, with 11 bases sitting between them. The CDR3 loop is CASSPAGGKETQYF. CDR3 bases: TGTGCCAGCTCACCGGCCGGGGGCAAAGAGACCCAGTACTTC.

This chain joins TRBV28 and TRBJ1-2, with 10 bases that match TRBD1. This CDR3 spans 15 amino acids. With 4 bases clipped from V and 8 bases from J, the junction kept 10 bases outside the gene matches. CDR1 and CDR2 (germline): MDHEN, SYDVKM. The CDR3 bases are TGTGCCAGCAGTTCCCGGGACAGGGGAATGGTCGGCTACACCTTC. Its translation is CASSSRDRGMVGYTF.

The chain employs TRBV5-5 and TRBJ2-7; D ambiguous. Trimming shortened V by 0 bases and J by 6 bases, and 10 bases separated the two germline ends. The CDR3 contains 13 residues. The germline V gene has CDR1 SGHKS and CDR2 YYEKEE (reference sequence). CDR3 in DNA: TGTGCCAGCAGCTTGGAGGGCCACCGCGAGCAGTACTTC. Translating gives CASSLEGHREQYF.

This clone was recorded only once. The gene calls are TRBV12-5 and TRBJ2-2; TRBD2 matches at 11 bases. CDR3 length: 18 residues. Unmatched junction bases numbered 12, after V lost 6 bases and J lost 3 bases. The germline CDR1 and CDR2 sequences are LGHNT and FRNRAP. For the CDR3, the DNA is TGTGCTAGTGGCCTAAATAGCGGGGGGGCCGGGGACACCGGGGAGCTGTTTTTT. It yields the protein CASGLNSGGAGDTGELFF.

The chain recombines TRBV2 with TRBJ2-3, with TRBD1 identical over 8 bases. The length of the CDR3 is 14 residues. J was trimmed by 4 bases and V by 4 bases; bases with no gene match: 4. The germline gives CDR1 SNHLY, CDR2 FYNNEI. The CDR3 protein is CASSASGGADTQYF. The CDR3 DNA is TGTGCCAGCAGTGCCTCAGGGGGCGCAGATACGCAGTATTTT. The variable domain in full, with the rest retrieved from reference TRBV2 and TRBJ2-3, is EPEVTQTPSHQVTQMGQEVILRCVPISNHLYFYWYRQILGQKVEFLVSFYNNEISEKSEIFDDQFSVERPDGSNFTLKIRSTKLEDSAMYFCASSASGGADTQYFGPGTRLTVL.

V and J are TRBV1 and TRBJ2-7; TRBD1 is taken as the D call from the table, unchecked against the DNA. TRBV1 is a listed pseudogene. CDR3 length equals 14 residues. Written as DNA, the CDR3 is TGCACCAGCAGCCGAGGACAGGGGGCATGCGAGCAGTACGTC. Translated: CTSSRGQGACEQYV.

The sample holds one count of this clone. The chain combines TRBV3-1 (or the pseudogene TRBV3-2) with TRBJ2-7; D is unclear. The CDR3 totals 13 residues. Germline-derived CDR1 and CDR2 are LGHDT and YNNKEL (reference sequence). V was clipped by 3 bases and J by 2 bases, with 8 bases between them. As DNA, the CDR3 is TGTGCCAGCAGCCAGGGTACAACCTACGAGCAGTACGTC. This encodes CASSQGTTYEQYV.

This rearrangement joins TRBV2 to TRBJ1-1, with D tentatively TRBD1 (5 bases). This CDR3 has 14 residues. Germline V gene lookup returns CDR1 SNHLY and CDR2 FYNNEI. V lost 6 bases to trimming and J lost 3 bases, with 14 bases between them. The CDR3 region is CASSPREGYTEAFF. The CDR3 DNA sequence: TGTGCCAGCAGCCCCAGGGAGGGGTACACTGAAGCTTTCTTT.

The chain uses TRBV30 and TRBJ1-2, with D perhaps matching TRBD1 (6 bases). The germline V gene has CDR1 GTSNPN and CDR2 SVGIG (reference sequence). The CDR3 consists of 13 residues. Trimming took 0 bases from V and 8 from J, leaving 13 bases between them. Written as DNA, the CDR3 is TGTGCCTGGAGTGTTACAGGGTATTTGGGCTACACCTTC. As protein: CAWSVTGYLGYTF.

In this sample, this clone turned up a few times. The chain combines TRBV2 with TRBJ2-7; a weak D match, TRBD2 (6 bases). The length of the CDR3 is 13 residues. Trimming removed 8 bases at V and 7 bases at J, with 18 bases between. Germline assignment: CDR1 SNHLY and CDR2 FYNNEI. The DNA for the CDR3 is TGTGCCAGCGGCGGGGACTCCCTCGGAGAGCAGTACTTC. Protein product: CASGGDSLGEQYF.

The sample holds one count of this clone. The chain combines TRBV4-2 with TRBJ1-5; possibly TRBD1 for D (5 bases). CDR1 is LGHNA, CDR2 YNFKEQ, per germline. The germline V and J ends were trimmed by 0 bases and 1 base, with 10 bases remaining between them. This CDR3 comprises 16 residues. The CDR3 is CASSQEIGGSNQPQHF. CDR3 DNA sequence: TGTGCCAGCAGCCAAGAGATCGGGGGGAGCAATCAGCCCCAGCATTTT.

The chain links TRBV15 to TRBJ2-7; TRBD1 matches 7 bases. Germline values: CDR1 LNHNV, CDR2 YYDKDF (reference sequence). This CDR3 is built from 17 residues. Trimming took 0 bases from V and 2 from J; bases not matched to a gene: 10. The CDR3 DNA reads TGTGCCACCAGCAGAGATTGGTCAACAGGGGTCCCCTACGAGCAGTACTTC. Protein: CATSRDWSTGVPYEQYF. Using reference TRBV15 and TRBJ2-7 for the parts outside the CDR3, the full variable domain is DAMVIQNPRYQVTQFGKPVTLSCSQTLNHNVMYWYQQKSSQAPKLLFHYYDKDFNNEADTPDNFQSRRPNTSFCFLDIRSPGLGDTAMYLCATSRDWSTGVPYEQYFGPGTRLTVT.

In DNA form, the CDR3 reads TGCGCCAGCACGCCCGGGACTAGCTACACCGGGGAGCTGTTTTTT. Its protein product is CASTPGTSYTGELFF. The chain uses TRBV5-1 and TRBJ2-2; 9 bases match TRBD2. CDR3 length: 15 amino acids. J gave up 3 bases and V 6 bases, and 6 bases lay outside the gene matches. The germline CDR1 and CDR2 sequences are SGHRS and YFSETQ.

This clone has only a few counts. The chain links TRBV11-2 to TRBJ2-1; TRBD2 matches at 13 bases. The CDR3 is 18 amino acids. V dropped 3 bases and J dropped 2; count of bases not matched to a gene: 7. From germline, CDR1 is SGHAT and CDR2 FQNNGV. CDR3 in DNA: TGTGCCAGCAGCTTTCCCGGGACTAGCGGGACTACCTACAATGAGCAGTTCTTC. This codes for CASSFPGTSGTTYNEQFF.